This T cell receptor (beta chain) was sequenced in a study of long-term antiretroviral therapy in people with HIV. Study overall: Specimens dating back about a decade before the 2015 immediate-ART recommendation are the oldest included.

The assay used was immunoSEQ (version v3.0), run at survey level. TCRdb keeps only in-frame clones here, not all; method: immunoSEQ multiplex PCR. This sample carries tens of thousands of clones, 75% to 85% of them seen once, and the ten largest clones take approximately 19%. Germline V CDR1 and CDR2: SGDLS, YYNGEE. V shed 4 bases and J shed 7 bases, with 11 bases lying between them. CDR3 length: 12 amino acids. The source was unsorted PBMCs, collected 0.1 years before starting antiretroviral therapy. The V call is TRBV9, the J call TRBJ1-1; unclear D gene. The TCR sequence derives from a man younger than 35 with HIV. The CDR3 DNA follows: TGTGCCAGCAGCTTCGGGTGGGGTGAAGCTTTCTTT. This codes for CASSFGWGEAFF. The variable domain in full, with the rest retrieved from reference TRBV9 and TRBJ1-1, is DSGVTQTPKHLITATGQRVTLRCSPRSGDLSVYWYQQSLDQGLQFLIQYYNGEERAKGNILERFSAQQFPDLHSELNLSSLELGDSALYFCASSFGWGEAFFGQGTRLTVV.